The rows below give T cell receptor beta chains drawn from one sample of a study of blood T cell repertoires in COVID-19. The method was immunoSEQ multiplex PCR; TCRdb's version includes in-frame clones alone and lacks a portion of them. This sample carries about 75,000 clones, over 65% of them seen once, and the ten largest clones take 2.5% to 3%. The sample was peripheral blood. The receptors derive from a human donor with acute or convalescent COVID-19. The donor label of this sample is uncertain. Both conserved end residues are part of each CDR3. D genes are given only for firm matches. Expanded clones are given a class, and other clones once, few, many or no size at all.

TRBD2	TRBJ2-1	.	TRBV28	TGTGCCAGCAGTCCCAAACTAGCGTACAATGAGCAGTTCTTC	CASSPKLAYNEQFF
TRBD2	TRBJ2-5	.	TRBV9	TGTGCCAGCAGCGTAGGTGTGGGAGGGCCACAAGAGACCCAGTACTTC	CASSVGVGGPQETQYF
TRBD1	TRBJ1-1	few	TRBV5-1	TGCGCCAGCAACCCAGGGGGCTTGGGGAACACTGAAGCTTTCTTT	CASNPGGLGNTEAFF
.	TRBJ2-5	.	TRBV30	TGTGCCTGGGGTGCTACCCAAGAGACCCAGTACTTC	CAWGATQETQYF
.	TRBJ1-6	.	TRBV11-2	TGTGCCAGCAGCTTAGCTCTACTACGGGTCACCGATCCAAATTCACCCCTCCACTTT	CASSLALLRVTDPNSPLHF
.	TRBJ2-1	many	TRBV28	TGTGCCAGCGGTAAGGGGGATGAGCAGTTCTTC	CASGKGDEQFF
TRBD1	TRBJ1-5	.	TRBV6-1	TGTGCCAGCAGTGGTTCGCCGGGACAGGGATATCAGCCCCAGCATTTT	CASSGSPGQGYQPQHF
.	TRBJ2-5	.	TRBV28	TGTGCCAGCAGTACGGGGTTTCAAGAGACCCAGTACTTC	CASSTGFQETQYF
.	TRBJ1-1	.	TRBV12-3/TRBV12-4	TGTGCCAGCAGTTTTGGCGGTTGGGAAGCTTTCTTT	CASSFGGWEAFF
.	TRBJ1-4	.	TRBV28	TGTGCCAGCACCTCGCCCCCAGATTCAACTAATGAAAAACTGTTTTTT	CASTSPPDSTNEKLFF
TRBD1	TRBJ2-1	.	TRBV18	TGTGCCAGCTCGCCGACAGGGGGCCCTGGCAATGAGCAGTTCTTC	CASSPTGGPGNEQFF
TRBD2	TRBJ2-3	.	TRBV29-1	TGCAGCGTTGGTCCTAGCGGGCCTTTTAGCACAGATACGCAGTATTTT	CSVGPSGPFSTDTQYF
.	TRBJ2-3	.	TRBV10-3	TGTGCCATCAAAAGGGGTGGCACAGATACGCAGTATTTT	CAIKRGGTDTQYF
TRBD1	TRBJ2-5	.	TRBV5-1	TGCGCCAGCAGCGCACAGGGGGCCAGAGAGACCCAGTACTTC	CASSAQGARETQYF
TRBD2	TRBJ2-1	few	TRBV5-1	TGCGCCAGCAGCGAAGGGACGGGGGGCAATGAGCAGTTCTTC	CASSEGTGGNEQFF
TRBD1	TRBJ2-2	.	TRBV24-1	TGTGCCACCAGTGACCCCGCCCGACAGGGCACCGGGGAGCTGTTTTTT	CATSDPARQGTGELFF
.	TRBJ1-4	.	TRBV2	TGTGCCAGCAGTGACTCTTGGGGAGATAATGAAAAACTGTTTTTT	CASSDSWGDNEKLFF
TRBD2	TRBJ2-3	.	TRBV5-1	TGCGCCAGCAGCTCTATAGCGGGACCAGTCACAGATACGCAGTATTTT	CASSSIAGPVTDTQYF
TRBD2	TRBJ2-5	.	TRBV28	TGTGCCAGCAGCATGGGGGGGAGGGGTGGAGAGACCCAGTACTTC	CASSMGGRGGETQYF
.	TRBJ1-1	.	TRBV7-3	TGTGCCAGCAGCTTATGGAGTGAGATGAACACTGAAGCTTTCTTT	CASSLWSEMNTEAFF
TRBD1	TRBJ1-2	.	TRBV7-3	TGTGCCAGCAGCACCACGGGACAGGCTGACTATGGCTACACCTTC	CASSTTGQADYGYTF
.	TRBJ1-1	.	TRBV6-5	TGTGCCAGCAGTTACGGGGGGGGGCACAGAGGGACTGAAGCTTTCTTT	CASSYGGGHRGTEAFF
TRBD2	TRBJ2-1	.	TRBV19	TGTGCCAGTAGCCCAACGGGGGCTCCGGGACTAGCGAACAATGAGCAGTTCTTC	CASSPTGAPGLANNEQFF
.	TRBJ1-2	.	TRBV5-4	TGTGCCAGCAGCTTGGTCCCCGGGGGTGGCTACACCTTC	CASSLVPGGGYTF
.	TRBJ1-3	.	TRBV18	TGTGCCAGCTCACCACTACCAGATTCCTCTGGAAACACCATATATTTT	CASSPLPDSSGNTIYF
TRBD1	TRBJ1-1	.	TRBV4-1	TGCGCCAGCAGCCAAGTATCGACAGGGGGAACTGAAGCTTTCTTT	CASSQVSTGGTEAFF
TRBD1	TRBJ1-6	.	TRBV5-5	TGTGCCAGCAGCTTGGTGCGGACAGGGCGATTGATAGGTCCCCTCCACTTT	CASSLVRTGRLIGPLHF
.	TRBJ1-2	many	TRBV7-9	TGTGCCAGCAGCTTAGATGGTGCGAGCAGGGTCTCCCATGGCTACACCTTC	CASSLDGASRVSHGYTF
.	TRBJ1-1	.	TRBV18	TGTGCCAGCTCACAACTTAGCCGGGAGAACACTGAAGCTTTCTTT	CASSQLSRENTEAFF
TRBD1	TRBJ1-1	.	TRBV20-1	TGCAGTGCTAGTAGTTCCAGGGGGATGAACACTGAAGCTTTCTTT	CSASSSRGMNTEAFF
TRBD2	TRBJ2-1	.	TRBV6-2/TRBV6-3	TGTGCCAGCAGTTCCTTTAGCGGGAGGGCCGGGTATGAGCAGTTCTTC	CASSSFSGRAGYEQFF
.	TRBJ2-5	.	TRBV7-2	TGTGCCAGCAGCTGGGGACATCAAGAGACCCAGTACTTC	CASSWGHQETQYF
.	TRBJ1-5	.	TRBV27	TGTGCCAGCAGTTCCTCCCCTCTTCTAAATCAGCCCCAGCATTTT	CASSSSPLLNQPQHF
.	TRBJ2-2	.	TRBV6-5	TGTGCCAGCAGGAAATCGTCAGGGACCGGGGAGCTGTTTTTT	CASRKSSGTGELFF
TRBD1	TRBJ2-2	.	TRBV6-5	TGTGCCAGCTGGACAGGGTGGACCGGGGAGCTGTTTTTT	CASWTGWTGELFF
.	TRBJ2-1	.	TRBV7-8	TGTGCCAGCAGCTTAGGTACTAGCTTAGGGAATGAGCAGTTCTTC	CASSLGTSLGNEQFF
.	TRBJ2-2	once	TRBV5-5	TGTGCCAGCAGCTCACAGTACACCGGGGAGCTGTTTTTT	CASSSQYTGELFF
.	TRBJ2-7	.	TRBV7-9	TGTGCCAGCAGCTCAGGGGAGGGAACGTGGAGCGAGCAGTACTTC	CASSSGEGTWSEQYF
TRBD1	TRBJ2-4	.	TRBV7-2	TGTGCCAGCAGCCTCAGGGGACAGATGGGCTTC	CASSLRGQMGF
TRBD1	TRBJ2-3	.	TRBV5-1	TGCGCCAGCACCGACAGGGGTGGGGACTCTTTCACAGATACGCAGTATTTT	CASTDRGGDSFTDTQYF
TRBD1	TRBJ1-3	.	TRBV6-5	TGTGCCAGCACCCCCGGGACAGGGGCCAACACCATATATTTT	CASTPGTGANTIYF
.	TRBJ1-1	once	TRBV6-6	TGTGCCAGCAGTTACTCGATGGGGCGAGACACTGAAGCTTTCTTT	CASSYSMGRDTEAFF
.	TRBJ1-1	.	TRBV6-5	TGTGCCAGCAGCCAGGGGAGGAACACTGAAGCTTTCTTT	CASSQGRNTEAFF
.	TRBJ1-3	.	TRBV27	TGTGCCAGCAGTCTCCTCAGAGGAAACACCATATATTTT	CASSLLRGNTIYF
.	TRBJ1-1	.	TRBV12-3/TRBV12-4	TGTGCCAGCAGTTTAGCGCTAAATGAAGCTTTCTTT	CASSLALNEAFF
TRBD2	TRBJ2-5	.	TRBV9	TGTGCCAGCAGCCAAGGACTAGCGGCACAAGAGACCCAGTACTTC	CASSQGLAAQETQYF
TRBD1	TRBJ2-2	.	TRBV18	TGTGCCAGCTCACCACCGGGACAGTACACCGGGGAGCTGTTTTTT	CASSPPGQYTGELFF
TRBD1	TRBJ1-2	.	TRBV28	TGTGCCAGCCGGGACAGGGGGATGTCTAACTATGGCTACACCTTC	CASRDRGMSNYGYTF
TRBD1	TRBJ2-2	.	TRBV3-1/TRBV3-2	TGTGCCAGCAGCCAAGGTTGGACCGGGACAGGGGGGCCTGGGGAGCTGTTTTTT	CASSQGWTGTGGPGELFF
.	TRBJ1-5	.	TRBV7-9	TGTGCCAGCAGCTTAGTTTCCGGAGGGGACTATCAGCCCCAGCATTTT	CASSLVSGGDYQPQHF
TRBD1	TRBJ2-3	.	TRBV27	TGTGCCAGCAGTTTAAAGCCAACAGGGGCCGGTACGCAGTATTTT	CASSLKPTGAGTQYF
.	TRBJ2-6	.	TRBV29-1	TGCAGCGTACAGGGAAGCTCTGGGGCCAACGTCCTGACTTTC	CSVQGSSGANVLTF